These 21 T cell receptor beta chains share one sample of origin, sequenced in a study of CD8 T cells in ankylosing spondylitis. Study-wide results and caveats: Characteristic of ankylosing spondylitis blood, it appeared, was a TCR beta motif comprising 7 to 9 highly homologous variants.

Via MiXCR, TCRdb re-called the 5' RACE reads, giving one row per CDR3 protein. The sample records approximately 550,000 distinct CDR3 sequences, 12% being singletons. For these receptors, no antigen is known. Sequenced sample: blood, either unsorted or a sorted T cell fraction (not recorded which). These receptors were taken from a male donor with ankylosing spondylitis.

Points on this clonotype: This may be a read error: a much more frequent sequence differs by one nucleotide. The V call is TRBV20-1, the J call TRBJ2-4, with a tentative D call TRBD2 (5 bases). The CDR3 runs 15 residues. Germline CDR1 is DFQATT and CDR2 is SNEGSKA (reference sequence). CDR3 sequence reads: CCALAKTPNKNIQYF. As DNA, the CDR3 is TGCTGTGCTCTAGCCAAGACACCTAACAAAAACATTCAGTACTTC.

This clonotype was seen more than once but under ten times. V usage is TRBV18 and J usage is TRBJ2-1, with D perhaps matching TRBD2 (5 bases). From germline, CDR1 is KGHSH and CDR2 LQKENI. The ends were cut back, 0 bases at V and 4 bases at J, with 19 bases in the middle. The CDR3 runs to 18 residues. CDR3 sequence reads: CASSPPSGKVSLYNEQFF. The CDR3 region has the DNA TGTGCCAGCTCACCACCTTCGGGGAAGGTCAGCCTATACAATGAGCAGTTCTTC.

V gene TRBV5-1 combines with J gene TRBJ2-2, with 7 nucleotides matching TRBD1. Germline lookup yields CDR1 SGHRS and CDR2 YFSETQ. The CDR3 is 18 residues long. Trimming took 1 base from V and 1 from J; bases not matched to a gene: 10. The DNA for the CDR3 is TGCGCCAGCAGCTTGAGGGCAGGGGGTTATGAGAACACCGGGGAGCTGTTTTTT. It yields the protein CASSLRAGGYENTGELFF.

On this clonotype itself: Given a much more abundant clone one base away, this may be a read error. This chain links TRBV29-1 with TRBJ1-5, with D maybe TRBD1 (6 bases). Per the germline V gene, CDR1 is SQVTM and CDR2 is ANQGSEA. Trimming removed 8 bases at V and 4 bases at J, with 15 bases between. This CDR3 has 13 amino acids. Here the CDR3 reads CSLSGDGNQPQHF. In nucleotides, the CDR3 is TGCAGCCTGTCAGGGGACGGGAATCAGCCCCAGCATTTT.

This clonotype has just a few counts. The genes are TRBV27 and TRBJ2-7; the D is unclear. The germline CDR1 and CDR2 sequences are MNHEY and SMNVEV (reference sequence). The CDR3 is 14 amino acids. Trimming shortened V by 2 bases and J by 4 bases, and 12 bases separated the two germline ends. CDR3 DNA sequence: TGTGCCAGCAGTTTACGGCGGTTTAGTTACGAGCAGTACTTC. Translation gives CASSLRRFSYEQYF.

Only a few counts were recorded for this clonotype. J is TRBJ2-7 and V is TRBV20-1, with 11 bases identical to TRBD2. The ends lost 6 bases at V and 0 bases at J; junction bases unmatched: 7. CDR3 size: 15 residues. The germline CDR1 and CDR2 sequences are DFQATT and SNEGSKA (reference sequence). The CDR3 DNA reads TGCAGTGCCTTAGATGGACTAGCGGGCTCCTACGAGCAGTACTTC. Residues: CSALDGLAGSYEQYF.

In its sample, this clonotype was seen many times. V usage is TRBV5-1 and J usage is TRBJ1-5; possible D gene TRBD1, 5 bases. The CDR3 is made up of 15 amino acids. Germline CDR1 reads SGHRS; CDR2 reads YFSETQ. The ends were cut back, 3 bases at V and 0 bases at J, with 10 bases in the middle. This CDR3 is CASSSGDRSNQPQHF. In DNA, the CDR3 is TGCGCCAGCAGCTCCGGGGACCGTAGCAATCAGCCCCAGCATTTT.

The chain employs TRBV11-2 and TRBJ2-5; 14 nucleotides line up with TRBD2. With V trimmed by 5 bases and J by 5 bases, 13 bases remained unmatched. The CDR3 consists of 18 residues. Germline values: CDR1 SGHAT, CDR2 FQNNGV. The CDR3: CASSANPGLAGVGETQYF. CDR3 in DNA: TGTGCCAGCAGCGCAAACCCGGGACTAGCGGGAGTAGGGGAGACCCAGTACTTC.

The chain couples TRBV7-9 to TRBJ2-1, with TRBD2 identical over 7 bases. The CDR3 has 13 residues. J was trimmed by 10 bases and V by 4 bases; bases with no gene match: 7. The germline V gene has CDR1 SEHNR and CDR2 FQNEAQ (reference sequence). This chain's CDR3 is CASSSAGEGEQFF. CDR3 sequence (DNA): TGTGCCAGCAGCTCCGCGGGGGAGGGAGAGCAGTTCTTC.

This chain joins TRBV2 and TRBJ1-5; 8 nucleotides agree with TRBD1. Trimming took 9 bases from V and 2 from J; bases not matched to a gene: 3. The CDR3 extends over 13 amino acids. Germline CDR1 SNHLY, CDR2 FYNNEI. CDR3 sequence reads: CARQGEGNQPQHF. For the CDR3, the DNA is TGTGCCAGACAGGGGGAAGGCAATCAGCCCCAGCATTTT.

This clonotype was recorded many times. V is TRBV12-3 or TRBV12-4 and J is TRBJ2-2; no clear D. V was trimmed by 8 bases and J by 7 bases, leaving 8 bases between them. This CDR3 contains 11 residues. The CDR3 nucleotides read TGTGCCAGCTCGGGTGGCGGGGAGCTGTTTTTT. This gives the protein CASSGGGELFF.

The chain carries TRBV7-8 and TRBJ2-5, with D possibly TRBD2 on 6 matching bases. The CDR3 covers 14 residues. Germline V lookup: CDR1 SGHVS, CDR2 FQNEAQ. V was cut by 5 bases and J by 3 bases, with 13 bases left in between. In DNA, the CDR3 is TGTGCCAGCAGCCTGAGGCGGGGCGAAGAGACCCAGTACTTC. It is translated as CASSLRRGEETQYF.

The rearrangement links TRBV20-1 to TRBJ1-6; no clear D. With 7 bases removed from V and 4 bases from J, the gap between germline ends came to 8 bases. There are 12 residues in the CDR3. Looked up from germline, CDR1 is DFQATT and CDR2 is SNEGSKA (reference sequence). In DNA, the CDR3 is TGCAGTGGTGGGCCATATAATTCACCCCTCCACTTT. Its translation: CSGGPYNSPLHF.

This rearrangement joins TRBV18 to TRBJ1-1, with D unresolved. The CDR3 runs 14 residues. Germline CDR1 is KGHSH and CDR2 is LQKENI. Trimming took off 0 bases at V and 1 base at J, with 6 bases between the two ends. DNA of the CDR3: TGTGCCAGCTCACCACCCGGGGAGAACACTGAAGCTTTCTTT. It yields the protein CASSPPGENTEAFF. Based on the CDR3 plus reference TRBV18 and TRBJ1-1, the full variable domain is NAGVMQNPRHLVRRRGQEARLRCSPMKGHSHVYWYRQLPEEGLKFMVYLQKENIIDESGMPKERFSAEFPKEGPSILRIQQVVRGDSAAYFCASSPPGENTEAFFGQGTRLTVV.

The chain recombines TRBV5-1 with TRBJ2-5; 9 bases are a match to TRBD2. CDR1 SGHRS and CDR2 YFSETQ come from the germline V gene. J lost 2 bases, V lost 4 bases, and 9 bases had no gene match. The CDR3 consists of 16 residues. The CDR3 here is CASSQTGLAGQETQYF. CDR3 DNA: TGCGCCAGCAGCCAGACGGGGCTAGCGGGACAAGAGACCCAGTACTTC.

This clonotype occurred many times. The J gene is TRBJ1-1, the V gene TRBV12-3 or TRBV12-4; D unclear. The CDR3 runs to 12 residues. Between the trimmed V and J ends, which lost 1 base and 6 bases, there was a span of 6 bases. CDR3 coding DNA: TGTGCCAGCAGTTTAGTGGCCTCTGAAGCTTTCTTT. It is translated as CASSLVASEAFF.

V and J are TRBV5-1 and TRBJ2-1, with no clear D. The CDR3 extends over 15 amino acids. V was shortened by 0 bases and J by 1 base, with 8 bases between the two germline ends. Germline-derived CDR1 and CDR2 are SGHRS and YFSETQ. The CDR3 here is CASSLAAESYNEQFF. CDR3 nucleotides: TGCGCCAGCAGCTTGGCTGCCGAGTCCTACAATGAGCAGTTCTTC. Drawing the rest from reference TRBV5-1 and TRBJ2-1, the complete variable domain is KAGVTQTPRYLIKTRGQQVTLSCSPISGHRSVSWYQQTPGQGLQFLFEYFSETQRNKGNFPGRFSGRQFSNSRSEMNVSTLELGDSALYLCASSLAAESYNEQFFGPGTRLTVL.

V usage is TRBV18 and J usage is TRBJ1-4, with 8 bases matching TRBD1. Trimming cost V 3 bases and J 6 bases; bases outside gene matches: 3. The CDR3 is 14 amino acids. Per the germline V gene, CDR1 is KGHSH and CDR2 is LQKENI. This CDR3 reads CASSPTTGDEKLFF. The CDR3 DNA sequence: TGTGCCAGCTCACCCACGACAGGGGATGAAAAACTGTTTTTT.

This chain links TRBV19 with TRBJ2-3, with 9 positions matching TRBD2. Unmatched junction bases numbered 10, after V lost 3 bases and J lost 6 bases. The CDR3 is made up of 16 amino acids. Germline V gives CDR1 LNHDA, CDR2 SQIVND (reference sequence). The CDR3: CASSIEGSGSQDTQYF. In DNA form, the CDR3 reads TGTGCCAGTAGTATTGAAGGTAGCGGGAGTCAGGATACGCAGTATTTT.

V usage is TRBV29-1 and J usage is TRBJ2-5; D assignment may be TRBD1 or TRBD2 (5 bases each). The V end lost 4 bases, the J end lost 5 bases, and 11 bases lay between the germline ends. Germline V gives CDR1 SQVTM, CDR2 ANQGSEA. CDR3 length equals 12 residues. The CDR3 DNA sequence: TGCAGCGTTGGAGGGGCTGGGGAGACCCAGTACTTC. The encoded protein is CSVGGAGETQYF.

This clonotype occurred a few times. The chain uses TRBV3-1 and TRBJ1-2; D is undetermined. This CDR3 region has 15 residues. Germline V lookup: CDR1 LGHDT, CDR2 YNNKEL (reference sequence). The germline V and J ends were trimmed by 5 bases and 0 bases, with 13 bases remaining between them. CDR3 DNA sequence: TGTGCCAGCAGCATCGGGGTGATTCCTAACTATGGCTACACCTTC. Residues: CASSIGVIPNYGYTF.